One T cell receptor beta chain is described in this entry. Its matching antigen is unknown. The entry originates in a study of stem cell transplantation in POMP-related autoinflammatory disease. Across the whole study: Defective thymoproteasomes were hypothesized to impair CD8+ T-cell positive selection.

Study-wide results and caveats: In PRAID patients, the number of distinct TRB V-J gene pairings was restricted. In patients with PRAID, every analyzed T-cell subset tended to show lower diversity and higher clonality.

Libraries were prepared by immunoSEQ multiplex PCR; TCRdb keeps only in-frame clonotypes and omits some of them. The top ten clones hold 2.5% of a sample with tens of thousands of clones, around four fifths of them seen once. Prominent immunodeficiency with autoinflammation defined PRAID. Sequences were derived from CD4+ T cells from PBMCs, sampled before stem cell transplantation. The TCR originated in a human donor with POMP-related autoinflammation and immune dysregulation (PRAID).

CDR3 sequence: CTSSVGLALLRRETQYF. In DNA, the CDR3 is TGCACCAGCAGCGTGGGACTAGCTCTTTTAAGGAGAGAGACCCAGTACTTC. This chain connects TRBV1 to TRBJ2-5; the table's D gene call, TRBD2, was not cross checked with the DNA. TRBV1 is annotated as a pseudogene. The CDR3 covers 17 residues.